This entry describes one TCR beta chain. Antigen: not known. This sample is drawn from a study of cytomegalovirus exposure and HLA in healthy donors. Germline lookup yields CDR1 SGHDT and CDR2 YYEEEE. This CDR3 has 12 residues. The J segment lost 16 bases and the V segment lost 0 bases, leaving 7 bases of the junction unmatched. General observations from the study: Confirmation was obtained in vitro that a few CMV-associated chains are specific for CMV antigens.

The primer mix had 60 Vbeta and 13 Jbeta primers. Profiled with immunoSEQ multiplex PCR; TCRdb holds only in-frame clones, not every one. Of about 200,000 clones listed, approximately 80% are singletons. The receptor was isolated from a girl aged 5-17 years in good health and CMV-seronegative. Sequenced input: PBMCs. The genes are TRBV5-6 and TRBJ2-1; 7 nucleotides align to TRBD2. CDR3 DNA: TGTGCCAGCAGCTTGGAAGCGGGGTGGGACTTCTTC. The encoded protein is CASSLEAGWDFF. Looking up the rest from reference TRBV5-6 and TRBJ2-1 gives the full variable domain: DAGVTQSPTHLIKTRGQQVTLRCSPKSGHDTVSWYQQALGQGPQFIFQYYEEEERQRGNFPDRFSGHQFPNYSSELNVNALLLGDSALYLCASSLEAGWDFFGPGTRLTVL.